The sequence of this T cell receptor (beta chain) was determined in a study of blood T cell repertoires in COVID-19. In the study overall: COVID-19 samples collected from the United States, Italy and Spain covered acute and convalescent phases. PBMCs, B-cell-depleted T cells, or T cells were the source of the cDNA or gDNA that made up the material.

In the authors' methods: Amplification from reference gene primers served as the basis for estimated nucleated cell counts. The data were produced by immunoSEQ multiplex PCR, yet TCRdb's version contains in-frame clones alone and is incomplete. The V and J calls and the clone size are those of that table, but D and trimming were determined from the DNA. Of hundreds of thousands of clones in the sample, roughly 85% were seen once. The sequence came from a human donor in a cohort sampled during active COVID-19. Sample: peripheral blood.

This CDR3 reads CASSSAGGAGGAFF. The CDR3 coding sequence is TGTGCCAGCAGTTCAGCCGGTGGGGCAGGGGGAGCTTTCTTT. The chain is built from TRBV6-6 and TRBJ1-1, with 7 nucleotides matching TRBD1. The germline V gene encodes CDR1 MNHNY and CDR2 SVGAGI (reference sequence). The V gene end was trimmed by 4 bases and the J gene end by 10 bases; junction bases not matched to a gene: 12. The CDR3 spans 14 residues.